These T cell receptor beta chains were read from a single sample in a study of control samples from healthy donors and cancer patients. The assay was immunoSEQ multiplex PCR, and TCRdb's table has in-frame clones only and misses some. Found here are some 120,000 clones, around 87% of them singletons; the top ten hold around 3%. The sample consisted of blood. Receptor source: a man between 60 and 75 years old in good health. Both conserved end residues are part of each CDR3. D genes are given only for firm matches. Not all rows give a size; the values are once, few, many and, for expanded clones, a class.

abundance	v_gene	d_gene	j_gene	CDR3nt	CDR3aa
NA	TRBV5-1	TRBD1	TRBJ2-2	TGCGCCAGCAGCTCCGGGACAGGGGGCCAGAACACCGGGGAGCTGTTTTTT	CASSSGTGGQNTGELFF
NA	TRBV7-9	NA	TRBJ2-2	TGTGCCAGCAGCTTACGCAGGAACACCGGGGAGCTGTTTTTT	CASSLRRNTGELFF
NA	TRBV19	TRBD1	TRBJ2-4	TGTGCCAGTAGTATAGAGGGACAGGGATGGGGCAAAAACATTCAGTACTTC	CASSIEGQGWGKNIQYF
NA	TRBV3-1/TRBV3-2	NA	TRBJ1-2	TGTGCCAGCAGCCAAGTTTCTCGCTATGGCTACACCTTC	CASSQVSRYGYTF
once	TRBV27	NA	TRBJ2-7	TGTGCCAGCAGTTTATCGTTCTCCGCTACAGCGTCCTACGAGCAGTACTTC	CASSLSFSATASYEQYF
NA	TRBV11-2	TRBD1	TRBJ1-3	TGTGCCAGCAGCTTAAAAACAGGGGGCTCTGGAAACACCATATATTTT	CASSLKTGGSGNTIYF
few	TRBV19	NA	TRBJ1-1	TGTGCCAGCGACGGGCCCCTGGGGACTGAAGCTTTCTTT	CASDGPLGTEAFF
NA	TRBV7-2	NA	TRBJ2-7	TGTGCCAGCAGCTTAATAACGAGGTACGAGCAGTACTTC	CASSLITRYEQYF
NA	TRBV6-5	TRBD1	TRBJ1-2	TGTGCCAGCAGTCCATGGACAGGGGGCTATGGCTACACCTTC	CASSPWTGGYGYTF
NA	TRBV4-1	NA	TRBJ2-1	TGCGCCAGCAGCCAAGCCAACTTCGAGGGGATAGGATACAATGAGCAGTTCTTC	CASSQANFEGIGYNEQFF
NA	TRBV7-7	NA	TRBJ2-1	TGTGCCAGCAGCCCAGGGACCCTAAGGAATGAGCAGTTCTTC	CASSPGTLRNEQFF
NA	TRBV5-5	NA	TRBJ2-3	TGTGCCAGCAGCCTGACCCGCCCCGACGATACGCAGTATTTT	CASSLTRPDDTQYF
once	TRBV24-1	TRBD2	TRBJ2-3	TGTGCCACCAGTGAGGTGGGTAGCGGGGAGGATACGCAGTATTTT	CATSEVGSGEDTQYF
NA	TRBV12-3/TRBV12-4	TRBD1	TRBJ1-1	TGTGCCAGCAGTCTCTCAGGGGGCGGAGGAGCTTTCTTT	CASSLSGGGGAFF
NA	TRBV2	NA	TRBJ1-5	TGTGCCAGCAGAGGGACCCATCAGCCCCAGCATTTT	CASRGTHQPQHF
NA	TRBV19	TRBD1	TRBJ1-2	TGTGCCAGTAGTTGGGACAGGATACCAAACTATGGCTACACCTTC	CASSWDRIPNYGYTF
NA	TRBV24-1	NA	TRBJ2-3	TGTGCCACCAGTGACATCGGGACACCGAGCACAGATACGCAGTATTTT	CATSDIGTPSTDTQYF
once	TRBV5-1	TRBD1	TRBJ1-2	TGCGCCAGCAGCTTGTCCGGGACAGGGAACTATGGCTACACCTTC	CASSLSGTGNYGYTF
NA	TRBV18	NA	TRBJ2-7	TGTGCCAGCTCCCCGTCACGGGGTCGTCAGGGGTCCTACGAGCAGTACTTC	CASSPSRGRQGSYEQYF
NA	TRBV6-5	NA	TRBJ2-7	TGTGCCAGCAGTTACAACCGGGACCGTAGCTCCTACGAGCAGTACTTC	CASSYNRDRSSYEQYF
NA	TRBV7-8	NA	TRBJ2-3	TGTGCCAGCAGGCCCGGCCAGGGGTTAAGCACAGATACGCAGTATTTT	CASRPGQGLSTDTQYF
NA	TRBV19	NA	TRBJ2-2	TGTGCCAGTAGTATTCAGGGACGCACCGGGGAGCTGTTTTTT	CASSIQGRTGELFF
NA	TRBV5-1	TRBD2	TRBJ2-3	TGCGCCAGCAGCGCGGGAGGGGGCGAAGGCGATACGCAGTATTTT	CASSAGGGEGDTQYF
NA	TRBV5-5	TRBD1	TRBJ2-7	TGTGCCAGCAGCTCCGGGGGACAGGAGAGCTCCTACGAGCAGTACTTC	CASSSGGQESSYEQYF
NA	TRBV6-5	TRBD1	TRBJ1-1	TGTGCCAGCAACGACAGGGGGCGCACTGAAGCTTTCTTT	CASNDRGRTEAFF
NA	TRBV7-3	NA	TRBJ1-6	TGTGCCAGCAGCCCCAACTATAATTCACCCCTCCACTTT	CASSPNYNSPLHF
once	TRBV7-6	NA	TRBJ2-2	TGTGCCAGCAGCTTCATTGGGACGCCGAACACCGGGGAGCTGTTTTTT	CASSFIGTPNTGELFF
NA	TRBV5-6	NA	TRBJ2-7	TGTGCCAGCAGCTTGCTCCGGGTGGAGCAGTACTTC	CASSLLRVEQYF
NA	TRBV7-2	NA	TRBJ2-7	TGTGCCAGCAGCCCTGGGGCAGTTGTTCCCTACGAGCAGTACTTC	CASSPGAVVPYEQYF
NA	TRBV7-2	NA	TRBJ1-1	TGTGCCAGCAGCCTCAGACAGACGAACACTGAAGCTTTCTTT	CASSLRQTNTEAFF
NA	TRBV7-9	NA	TRBJ2-1	TGTGCCAGCAGCTTAGCGATCCGAGGGCAGTTCTTC	CASSLAIRGQFF
NA	TRBV28	NA	TRBJ1-3	TGTGCCAGCACCACCCCGACCGGCTCTGGAAACACCATATATTTT	CASTTPTGSGNTIYF
NA	TRBV19	NA	TRBJ1-2	TGTGCCAGTAGTATAGGCGGTGGCAGCGGCTATGGCTACACCTTC	CASSIGGGSGYGYTF
NA	TRBV25-1	NA	TRBJ2-3	TGTGCCAGCAGTGAAGCGGTTGGGGGCGAAGGAGATACGCAGTATTTT	CASSEAVGGEGDTQYF
NA	TRBV12-3/TRBV12-4	NA	TRBJ2-7	TGTGCCAGCAGACTGGAGGGGCCGGGCGAGCAGTACTTC	CASRLEGPGEQYF
NA	TRBV18	NA	TRBJ1-5	TGTGCCAGCTCACCTTACGTGGGGTCGGATTTCAATCAGCCCCAGCATTTT	CASSPYVGSDFNQPQHF
NA	TRBV28	TRBD1	TRBJ2-6	TGTGCCAGCAGTTTCGGACAGGGGGCGCCGTCGGGAGGGGCCAACGTCCTGACTTTC	CASSFGQGAPSGGANVLTF
NA	TRBV6-5	TRBD1	TRBJ1-1	TGTGCCAGCAGGACAGGGGCCGCCGGGGACACTGAAGCTTTCTTT	CASRTGAAGDTEAFF
NA	TRBV19	NA	TRBJ2-2	TGTGCCAGTAGTATAAGTCGGACCGGGGAGCTGTTTTTT	CASSISRTGELFF
once	TRBV10-3	NA	TRBJ1-2	TGTGCCATCAGTGGGTCACAAATTACAGGCCATGGCTACACCTTC	CAISGSQITGHGYTF
NA	TRBV2	NA	TRBJ1-5	TGTGCCAGCAGTGAAAGCCAGGGTCTGTTTCAGCCCCAGCATTTT	CASSESQGLFQPQHF
NA	TRBV5-5	TRBD1	TRBJ2-3	TGTGCCAGTTGGGACAGTCGAGCGATCACCCCTAGCACAGATACGCAGTATTTT	CASWDSRAITPSTDTQYF
NA	TRBV20-1	NA	TRBJ2-7	TGCAGTGCTAGTCAGGGAGGAATGGACTACGAGCAGTACTTC	CSASQGGMDYEQYF
NA	TRBV7-9	NA	TRBJ1-1	TGTGCCAGCAGCAAAAGACAGAAGAACACTGAAGCTTTCTTT	CASSKRQKNTEAFF
NA	TRBV7-2	NA	TRBJ2-6	TGTGCCAGCAGCTTTCAGGCTGGGGCCAACGTCCTGACTTTC	CASSFQAGANVLTF
few	TRBV19	NA	TRBJ2-2	TGTGCCAGTAAGGTTACAGCGAACACCGGGGAGCTGTTTTTT	CASKVTANTGELFF
NA	TRBV2	NA	TRBJ2-5	TGTGCCAGCAGCCGCCCCTCAGGGAGGGAGACCCAGTACTTC	CASSRPSGRETQYF
NA	TRBV30	NA	TRBJ1-4	TGTGCCTGGAGTTCCGGGACTTACGATGAAAAACTGTTTTTT	CAWSSGTYDEKLFF
NA	TRBV6-5	NA	TRBJ2-5	TGTGCCAGCAGTTACACAGGGAAAGAGACCCAGTACTTC	CASSYTGKETQYF
NA	TRBV28	NA	TRBJ1-5	TGTGCCAGCAGGTTACCAGGGGCAGGGAATCAGCCCCAGCATTTT	CASRLPGAGNQPQHF
NA	TRBV3-1/TRBV3-2	TRBD1	TRBJ2-5	TGTGCCAGCAACCTCGGGACAGGGGGCAGCGAGACCCAGTACTTC	CASNLGTGGSETQYF
NA	TRBV5-5	NA	TRBJ1-2	TGTGCCAGCAGCTTACAGACCGCAGCTAACTATGGCTACACCTTC	CASSLQTAANYGYTF
once	TRBV7-8	NA	TRBJ2-3	TGTGCCAGCAGCCAGGACCTGAGCACAGATACGCAGTATTTT	CASSQDLSTDTQYF
once	TRBV6-6	TRBD1	TRBJ2-7	TGTGCCAGCAGTCGAGGACAGGGTAGGTCCTACGAGCAGTACTTC	CASSRGQGRSYEQYF
NA	TRBV5-1	NA	TRBJ2-6	TGCGCCAGCAGCTTCGGGGGATCTGGGGCCAACGTCCTGACTTTC	CASSFGGSGANVLTF
once	TRBV11-1	TRBD1	TRBJ1-2	TGTGCCAGCAGCTGGCAGGGGGGCAACTATGGCTACACCTTC	CASSWQGGNYGYTF
NA	TRBV20-1	NA	TRBJ1-2	TGCAGTGCTAGAAGGCATCATGGCTACACCTTC	CSARRHHGYTF
NA	TRBV5-1	TRBD1	TRBJ2-3	TGCGCCAGCAGCTTGGACGGACAGGGGAGGGTGACAGATACGCAGTATTTT	CASSLDGQGRVTDTQYF
once	TRBV6-5	NA	TRBJ1-2	TGTGCCAGCAGTACTACAGGGAGCTATGGCTACACCTTC	CASSTTGSYGYTF